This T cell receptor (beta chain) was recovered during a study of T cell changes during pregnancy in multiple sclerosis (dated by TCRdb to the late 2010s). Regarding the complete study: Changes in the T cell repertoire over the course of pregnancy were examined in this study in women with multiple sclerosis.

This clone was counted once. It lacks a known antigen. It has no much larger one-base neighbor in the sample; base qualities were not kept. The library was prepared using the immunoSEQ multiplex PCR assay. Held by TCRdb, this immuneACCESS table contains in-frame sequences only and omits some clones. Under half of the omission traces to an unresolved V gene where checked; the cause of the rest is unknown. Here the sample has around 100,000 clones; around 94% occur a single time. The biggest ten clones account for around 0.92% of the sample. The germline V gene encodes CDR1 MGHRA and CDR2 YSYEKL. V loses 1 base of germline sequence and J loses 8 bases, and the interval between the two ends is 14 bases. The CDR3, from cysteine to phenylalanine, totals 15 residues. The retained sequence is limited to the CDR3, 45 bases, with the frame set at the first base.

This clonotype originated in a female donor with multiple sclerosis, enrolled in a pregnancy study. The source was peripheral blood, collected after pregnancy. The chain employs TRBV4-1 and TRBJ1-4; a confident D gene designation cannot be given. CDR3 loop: CASSQGEVPGEKLFF. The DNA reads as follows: TGCGCCAGCAGCCAAGGGGAGGTTCCTGGGGAAAAACTGTTTTTT.